Listed here is a single T cell receptor (beta chain). Germline loops: CDR1 MDHEN, CDR2 SYDVKM. This CDR3 spans 15 amino acids. V lost 5 bases to trimming and J lost 1 base, with 12 bases between them. The source of the sample is a study of blood T cell repertoires in COVID-19. In the study overall: Some COVID-19 samples were acute and others convalescent; all came from the United States, Italy and Spain.

Profiled with immunoSEQ multiplex PCR; TCRdb holds only in-frame clones, not every one. The sample lists some 320,000 clones, 90% seen once, with 3.5% to 5% in the top ten. Material: PBMCs or T cells enriched from blood (not recorded which). The rearrangement uses TRBV28 and TRBJ2-4; D might be TRBD2 (6 bases). This TCR was sampled from a young woman who had been exposed to COVID-19. This CDR3 reads CASSQFGGAKNIQYF. The CDR3 coding sequence is TGTGCCAGCAGTCAGTTTGGGGGGGCCAAAAACATTCAGTACTTC.